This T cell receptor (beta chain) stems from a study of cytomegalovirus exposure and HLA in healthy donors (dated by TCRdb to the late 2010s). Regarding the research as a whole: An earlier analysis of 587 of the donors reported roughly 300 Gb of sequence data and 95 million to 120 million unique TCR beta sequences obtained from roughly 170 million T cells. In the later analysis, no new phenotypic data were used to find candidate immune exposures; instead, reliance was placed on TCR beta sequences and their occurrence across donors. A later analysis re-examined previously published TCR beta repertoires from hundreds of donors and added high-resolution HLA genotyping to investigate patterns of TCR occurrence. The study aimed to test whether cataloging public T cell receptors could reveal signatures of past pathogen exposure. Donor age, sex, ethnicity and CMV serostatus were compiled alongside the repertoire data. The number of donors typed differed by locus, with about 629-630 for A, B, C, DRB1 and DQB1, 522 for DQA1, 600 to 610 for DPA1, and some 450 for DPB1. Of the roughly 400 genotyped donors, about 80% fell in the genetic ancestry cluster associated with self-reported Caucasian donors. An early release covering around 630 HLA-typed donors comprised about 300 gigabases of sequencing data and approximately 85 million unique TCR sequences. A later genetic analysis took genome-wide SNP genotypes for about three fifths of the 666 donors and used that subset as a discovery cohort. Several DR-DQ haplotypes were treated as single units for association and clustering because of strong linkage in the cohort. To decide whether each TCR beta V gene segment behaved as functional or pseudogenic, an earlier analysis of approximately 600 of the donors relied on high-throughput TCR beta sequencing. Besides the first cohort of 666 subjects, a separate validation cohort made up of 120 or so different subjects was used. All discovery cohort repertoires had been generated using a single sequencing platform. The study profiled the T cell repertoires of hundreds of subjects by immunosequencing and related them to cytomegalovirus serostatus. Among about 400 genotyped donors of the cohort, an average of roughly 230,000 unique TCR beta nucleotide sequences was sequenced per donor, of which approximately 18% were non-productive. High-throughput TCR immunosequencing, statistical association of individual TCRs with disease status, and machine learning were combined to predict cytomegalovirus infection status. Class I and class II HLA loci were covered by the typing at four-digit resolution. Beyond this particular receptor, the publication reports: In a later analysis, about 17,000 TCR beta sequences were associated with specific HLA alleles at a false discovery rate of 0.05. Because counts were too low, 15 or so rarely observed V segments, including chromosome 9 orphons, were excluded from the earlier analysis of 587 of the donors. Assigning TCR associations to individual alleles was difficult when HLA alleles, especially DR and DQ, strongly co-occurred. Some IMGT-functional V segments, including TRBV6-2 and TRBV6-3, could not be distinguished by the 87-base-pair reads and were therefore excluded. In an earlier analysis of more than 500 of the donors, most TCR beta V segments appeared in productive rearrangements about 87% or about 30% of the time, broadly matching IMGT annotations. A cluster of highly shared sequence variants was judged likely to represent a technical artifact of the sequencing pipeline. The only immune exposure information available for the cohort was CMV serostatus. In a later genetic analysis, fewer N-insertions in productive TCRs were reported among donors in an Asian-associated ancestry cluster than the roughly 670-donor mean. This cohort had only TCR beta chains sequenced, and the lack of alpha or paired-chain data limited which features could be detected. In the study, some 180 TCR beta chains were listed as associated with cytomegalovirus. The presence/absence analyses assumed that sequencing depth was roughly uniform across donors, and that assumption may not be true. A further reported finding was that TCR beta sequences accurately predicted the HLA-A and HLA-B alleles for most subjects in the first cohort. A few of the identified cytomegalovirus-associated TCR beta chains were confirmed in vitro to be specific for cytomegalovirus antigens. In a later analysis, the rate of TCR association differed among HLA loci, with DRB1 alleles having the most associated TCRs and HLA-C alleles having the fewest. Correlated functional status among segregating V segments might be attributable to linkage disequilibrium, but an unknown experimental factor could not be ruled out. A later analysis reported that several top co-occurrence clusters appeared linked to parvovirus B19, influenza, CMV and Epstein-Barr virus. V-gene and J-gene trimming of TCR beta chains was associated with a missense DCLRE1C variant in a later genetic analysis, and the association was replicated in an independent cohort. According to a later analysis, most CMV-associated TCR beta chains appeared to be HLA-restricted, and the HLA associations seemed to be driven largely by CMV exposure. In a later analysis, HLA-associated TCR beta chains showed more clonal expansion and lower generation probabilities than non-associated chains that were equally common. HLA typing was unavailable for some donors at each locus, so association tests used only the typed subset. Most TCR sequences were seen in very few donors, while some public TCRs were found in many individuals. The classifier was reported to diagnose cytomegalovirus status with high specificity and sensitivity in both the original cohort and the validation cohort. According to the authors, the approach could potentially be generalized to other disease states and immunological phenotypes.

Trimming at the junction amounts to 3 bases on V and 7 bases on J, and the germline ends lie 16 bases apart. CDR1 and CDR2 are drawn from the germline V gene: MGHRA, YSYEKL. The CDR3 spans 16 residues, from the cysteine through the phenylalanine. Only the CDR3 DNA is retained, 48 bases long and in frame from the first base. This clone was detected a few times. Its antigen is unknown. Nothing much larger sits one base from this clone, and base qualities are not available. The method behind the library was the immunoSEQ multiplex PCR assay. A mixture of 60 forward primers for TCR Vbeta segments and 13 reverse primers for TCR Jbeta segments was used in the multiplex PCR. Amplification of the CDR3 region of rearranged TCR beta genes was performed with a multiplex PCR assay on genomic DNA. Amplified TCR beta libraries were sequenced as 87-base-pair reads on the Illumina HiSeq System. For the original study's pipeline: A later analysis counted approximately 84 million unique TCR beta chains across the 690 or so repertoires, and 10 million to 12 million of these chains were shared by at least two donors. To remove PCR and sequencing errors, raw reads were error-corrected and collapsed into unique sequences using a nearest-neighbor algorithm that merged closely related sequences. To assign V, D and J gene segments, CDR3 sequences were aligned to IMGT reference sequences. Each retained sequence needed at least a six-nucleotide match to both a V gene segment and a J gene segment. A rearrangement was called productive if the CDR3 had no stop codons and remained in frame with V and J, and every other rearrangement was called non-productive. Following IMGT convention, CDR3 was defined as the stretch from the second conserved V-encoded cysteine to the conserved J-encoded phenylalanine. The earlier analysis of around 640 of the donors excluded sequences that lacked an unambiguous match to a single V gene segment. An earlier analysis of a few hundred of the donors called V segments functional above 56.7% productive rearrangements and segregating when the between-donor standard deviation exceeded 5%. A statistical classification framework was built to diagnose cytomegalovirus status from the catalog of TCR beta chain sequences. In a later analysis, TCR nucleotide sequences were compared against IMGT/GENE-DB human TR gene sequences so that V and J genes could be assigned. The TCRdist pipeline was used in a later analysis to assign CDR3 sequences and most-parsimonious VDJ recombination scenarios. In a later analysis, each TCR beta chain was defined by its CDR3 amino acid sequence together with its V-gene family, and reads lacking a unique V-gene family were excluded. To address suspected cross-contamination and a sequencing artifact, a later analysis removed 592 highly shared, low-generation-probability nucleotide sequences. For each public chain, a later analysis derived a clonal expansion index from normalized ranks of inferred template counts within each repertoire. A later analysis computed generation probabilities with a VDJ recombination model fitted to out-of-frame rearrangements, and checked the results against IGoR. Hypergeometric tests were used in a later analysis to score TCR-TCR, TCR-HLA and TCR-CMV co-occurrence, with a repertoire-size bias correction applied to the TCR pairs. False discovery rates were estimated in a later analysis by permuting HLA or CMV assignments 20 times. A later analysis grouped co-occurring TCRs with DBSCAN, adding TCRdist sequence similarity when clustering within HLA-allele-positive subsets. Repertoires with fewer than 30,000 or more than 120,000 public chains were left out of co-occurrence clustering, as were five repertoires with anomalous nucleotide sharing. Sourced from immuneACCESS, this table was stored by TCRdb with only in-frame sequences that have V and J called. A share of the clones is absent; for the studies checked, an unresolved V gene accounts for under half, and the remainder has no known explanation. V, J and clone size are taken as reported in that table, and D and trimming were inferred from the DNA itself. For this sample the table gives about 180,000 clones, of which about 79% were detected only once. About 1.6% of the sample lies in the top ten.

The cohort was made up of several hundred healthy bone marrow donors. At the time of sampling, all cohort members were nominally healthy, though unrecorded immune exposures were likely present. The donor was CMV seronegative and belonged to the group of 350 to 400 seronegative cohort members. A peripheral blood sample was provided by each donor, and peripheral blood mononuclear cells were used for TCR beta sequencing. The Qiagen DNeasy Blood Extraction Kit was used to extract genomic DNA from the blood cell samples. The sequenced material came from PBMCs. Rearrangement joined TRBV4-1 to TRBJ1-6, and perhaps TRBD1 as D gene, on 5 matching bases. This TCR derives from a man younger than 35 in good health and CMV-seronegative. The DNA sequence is TGCGCCAGCAGCCAGGGGCTTCAGGGCAGCAATTCACCCCTCCACTTT. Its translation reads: CASSQGLQGSNSPLHF.